A selection of T cell receptor beta chains follows, all from one sample in a study of blood T cells in healthy people across ages. TCRdb re-analysed the 5' RACE reads in MiXCR, keeping a single row per CDR3 protein. The sample holds around 1,700,000 distinct CDR3 sequences, about 30% seen once. The source material was blood. The receptors derive from a young woman in good health. CDR3s include the opening cysteine and the closing phenylalanine or tryptophan. A D gene is named only where the DNA matches it firmly. Size is stated for part of the rows, as once, few or many counts, or as a class when the clone is expanded.

J gene | V gene | clone size | D gene | CDR3 protein | CDR3 DNA
TRBJ2-3 | TRBV7-9 | few | - | CASSKLASFTDTQYF | TGTGCCAGCAGCAAATTAGCGAGCTTTACAGATACGCAGTATTTT
TRBJ2-5 | TRBV2 | many | TRBD1 | CASTLDRDQETQYF | TGTGCCAGCACCCTCGACAGGGACCAAGAGACCCAGTACTTC
TRBJ2-3 | TRBV7-2 | - | - | CASGQRTDTQYF | TGTGCCAGCGGCCAACGCACAGATACGCAGTATTTT
TRBJ2-1 | TRBV29-1 | many | TRBD2 | CSGTGGVNEQFF | TGCAGCGGTACGGGGGGGGTCAATGAGCAGTTCTTC
TRBJ2-3 | TRBV12-3/TRBV12-4 | few | - | CASRDADFPQYF | TGTGCCAGCAGGGATGCAGATTTCCCGCAGTATTTT
TRBJ2-7 | TRBV4-1 | many | - | CASSHEVAYEQYF | TGCGCCAGCAGCCACGAGGTGGCCTACGAGCAGTACTTC
TRBJ1-1 | TRBV28 | - | - | CAGGGPTEAFF | TGTGCCGGGGGGGGGCCCACTGAAGCTTTCTTT
TRBJ1-2 | TRBV7-9 | - | - | CASSLRQEEGYGYTF | TGTGCCAGCAGCCTCCGACAGGAGGAGGGATATGGCTACACCTTC
TRBJ2-3 | TRBV7-3 | - | TRBD1 | CASSPEGTVTDTQYF | TGTGCCAGCAGCCCCGAGGGGACAGTAACAGATACGCAGTATTTT
TRBJ2-1 | TRBV7-9 | few | - | CASSSLKGTPYNEQFF | TGTGCCAGCAGCTCTCTAAAGGGGACCCCCTACAATGAGCAGTTCTTC
TRBJ2-7 | TRBV18 | - | - | CASSSSQGHYEQYF | TGTGCCAGCTCATCCTCTCAGGGCCACTACGAGCAGTACTTC
TRBJ1-1 | TRBV5-1 | - | - | CASSHPTDGEAFF | TGCGCCAGCAGTCACCCAACGGACGGTGAAGCTTTCTTT
TRBJ2-5 | TRBV5-1 | - | TRBD1 | CVSSLGDRVETQYF | TGCGTCAGCAGCTTGGGGGACAGGGTTGAGACCCAGTACTTC
TRBJ2-5 | TRBV20-1 | many | - | CSARERGPQETQYF | TGCAGTGCTAGAGAGCGGGGACCTCAAGAGACCCAGTACTTC
TRBJ2-7 | TRBV9 | many | TRBD2 | CASSGAGGTYEQYF | TGTGCCAGCAGCGGAGCGGGAGGAACCTACGAGCAGTACTTC
TRBJ1-4 | TRBV7-7 | - | TRBD1 | CATPDRDNEKLFF | TGTGCCACCCCTGACAGGGATAATGAAAAACTGTTTTTT
TRBJ2-7 | TRBV12-3/TRBV12-4 | few | - | CASRYSGAGSAYEQYF | TGTGCCAGCAGATATTCGGGTGCAGGATCAGCCTACGAGCAGTACTTC
TRBJ2-2 | TRBV9 | - | TRBD2 | CASSALGGGNTGELFF | TGTGCCAGCAGCGCCCTCGGGGGGGGCAACACCGGGGAGCTGTTTTTT
TRBJ2-7 | TRBV29-1 | many | - | CSVTEGVEQYF | TGCAGCGTAACCGAGGGGGTCGAGCAGTACTTC
TRBJ1-1 | TRBV14 | few | - | CASSRTERAFF | TGTGCCAGCAGCCGGACAGAAAGGGCTTTCTTT
TRBJ2-1 | TRBV7-9 | few | - | CASSLEGFASEQFF | TGTGCCAGCAGCTTAGAAGGGTTCGCCAGTGAGCAGTTCTTC
TRBJ2-2 | TRBV6-2/TRBV6-3 | few | - | CASSVWPGTGELFF | TGTGCTAGCAGTGTTTGGCCCGGGACCGGGGAGCTGTTTTTT
TRBJ2-7 | TRBV4-2 | few | - | CASSQGGEEYEQYF | TGTGCCAGCAGCCAAGGGGGGGAAGAATACGAGCAGTACTTC
TRBJ2-1 | TRBV20-1 | few | TRBD2 | CSAYWSSGLAGGNEQFF | TGCAGTGCTTACTGGTCTTCGGGACTAGCGGGAGGTAATGAGCAGTTCTTC
TRBJ2-7 | TRBV6-1 | few | - | CASSELGYSSYEQYF | TGTGCCAGCAGTGAATTGGGTTATAGCTCCTACGAGCAGTACTTC
TRBJ1-2 | TRBV30 | few | TRBD1 | CAWRGTVHVYTF | TGTGCCTGGCGGGGGACAGTCCACGTCTACACCTTC
TRBJ2-1 | TRBV12-3/TRBV12-4 | - | TRBD2 | CASSPRTSGIQGNEQFF | TGTGCCAGCAGTCCCCGAACTAGCGGGATTCAAGGTAATGAGCAGTTCTTC
TRBJ2-3 | TRBV5-1 | - | - | CASRSTGGESTDTQYF | TGCGCCAGCAGGAGTACCGGTGGGGAAAGCACAGATACGCAGTATTTT
TRBJ1-1 | TRBV5-1 | - | - | CASSLASAEEAFF | TGCGCCAGCAGCTTGGCCTCGGCAGAGGAAGCTTTCTTT
TRBJ2-3 | TRBV10-3 | - | TRBD2 | CAISERSGGTTDTQYF | TGTGCCATCAGTGAACGTAGCGGGGGGACCACAGATACGCAGTATTTT
TRBJ2-7 | TRBV5-1 | - | - | CASSGGLPACEQYF | TGCGCCAGCAGCGGGGGACTGCCCGCCTGCGAGCAGTACTTC
TRBJ2-6 | TRBV6-4 | - | - | CASSDSPSGANVLTF | TGTGCCAGCAGTGACTCACCCTCTGGGGCCAACGTCCTGACTTTC
TRBJ1-4 | TRBV6-5 | - | - | CASMTAGHEKLFF | TGTGCCAGCATGACAGCCGGACATGAAAAACTGTTTTTT
TRBJ1-2 | TRBV29-1 | - | - | CSAESGAGYTF | TGCAGCGCTGAAAGCGGTGCGGGCTACACCTTC
TRBJ1-1 | TRBV6-5 | - | - | CASSYLVGTTLLGLINTEAFF | TGTGCCAGCAGTTACTTGGTGGGGACAACGTTATTGGGGTTGATCAACACTGAAGCTTTCTTT
TRBJ2-1 | TRBV20-1 | once | TRBD1 | CSAFGQGYEQFF | TGCAGTGCCTTCGGACAGGGCTACGAGCAGTTCTTC
TRBJ2-1 | TRBV7-2 | few | - | CASSPSAGGAHNEQFF | TGTGCCAGCAGCCCCTCCGCCGGGGGCGCTCACAATGAGCAGTTCTTC
TRBJ2-1 | TRBV29-1 | many | - | CSVGRLGNEQFF | TGCAGCGTTGGGAGACTAGGGAATGAGCAGTTCTTC
TRBJ2-1 | TRBV13 | few | - | CASSSVGGLSYEQFF | TGTGCCAGCAGCTCGGTCGGGGGATTGTCCTACGAGCAGTTCTTC
TRBJ2-6 | TRBV11-2 | - | - | CASSLEPIRAGANVLTF | TGTGCCAGCAGCTTAGAACCGATAAGGGCTGGGGCCAACGTCCTGACTTTC
TRBJ1-2 | TRBV6-6 | - | - | CASNRAGSGYTF | TGTGCCAGCAACAGGGCTGGATCGGGCTACACCTTC
TRBJ2-4 | TRBV3-1 | - | - | CASSHGGRSIQYF | TGTGCCAGCAGCCACGGTGGGAGGAGCATTCAGTACTTC
TRBJ2-1 | TRBV5-1 | - | - | CASSSADLAQGQFF | TGCGCCAGCAGCTCTGCCGATTTGGCTCAGGGGCAGTTCTTC
TRBJ2-3 | TRBV20-1 | few | - | CSARQEVLGTQYF | TGCAGTGCCCGACAGGAGGTGCTGGGGACGCAGTATTTT
TRBJ2-1 | TRBV28 | - | - | CASNPADQGGPREQFF | TGTGCCAGCAACCCCGCGGACCAAGGAGGTCCTCGTGAGCAGTTCTTC
TRBJ1-1 | TRBV20-1 | few | - | CSARTSEAFF | TGCAGTGCTAGAACCTCTGAAGCTTTCTTT
TRBJ2-7 | TRBV5-5 | few | - | CAGRPAEPYEQYF | TGTGCCGGTCGGCCTGCGGAACCCTACGAGCAGTACTTC
TRBJ2-1 | TRBV11-3 | - | TRBD2 | CASSLATSGRAANEQFF | TGTGCCAGCAGCTTAGCGACTAGCGGGAGGGCTGCCAATGAGCAGTTCTTC
TRBJ1-5 | TRBV12-3/TRBV12-4 | - | - | CASSWEGRHQPQHF | TGTGCCAGCAGTTGGGAAGGGAGGCACCAGCCCCAGCATTTT
TRBJ2-7 | TRBV5-5 | - | TRBD2 | CASSWGLAVYEQYF | TGTGCCAGCAGCTGGGGACTAGCGGTCTACGAGCAGTACTTC
TRBJ1-2 | TRBV6-6 | few | TRBD1 | CASRNDRDHGYTF | TGTGCCAGCAGGAACGACAGGGACCATGGCTACACCTTC
TRBJ1-1 | TRBV12-3/TRBV12-4 | - | TRBD1 | CASRTTGGGTEAFF | TGTGCCAGCAGGACAACAGGGGGAGGCACTGAAGCTTTCTTT
TRBJ2-7 | TRBV5-1 | few | TRBD2 | CASSSRRGAGAYNEQYF | TGCGCCAGCAGCTCCAGGAGGGGAGCGGGAGCCTACAATGAGCAGTACTTC
TRBJ1-5 | TRBV20-1 | - | TRBD1 | CSAQSGTGLGRQPQHF | TGCAGTGCTCAGTCCGGGACAGGTTTAGGACGTCAGCCCCAGCATTTT
TRBJ2-5 | TRBV5-1 | few | - | CASSFEGGEAQYF | TGCGCCAGCAGCTTCGAGGGAGGAGAGGCCCAGTACTTC
TRBJ2-1 | TRBV20-1 | - | - | CSARPESLSYNEQFF | TGCAGTGCCAGACCCGAATCGCTCTCCTACAATGAGCAGTTCTTC
TRBJ2-3 | TRBV24-1 | few | - | CATQGGGIGDTQYF | TGTGCCACCCAGGGGGGCGGGATTGGAGATACGCAGTATTTT